This TCR beta chain was obtained from a study of spatial heterogeneity in lung cancer. Study summary: A consistent excess of beta-chain over alpha-chain sequences was detected.

A single record per CDR3 protein comes from TCRdb applying MiXCR to the 5' RACE reads. This sample has fewer than 55,000 distinct CDR3 sequences, with less than 8.5% found just once. Documented time point: sample taken at primary tumor resection. Whole RNA from tumor, nontumor lung or frozen PBMC was sequenced unsorted. A total of about 73 untreated early-stage non-small cell lung cancer patients served as donors. This clonotype has only a few counts. Its target is unknown. V was pared by 8 bases and J by 7 bases, with 11 bases of the junction left unmatched. CDR1 is SNHLY and CDR2 is FYNNEI in the germline V gene. The CDR3 loop spans 14 amino acids. Notes on the study in general: More often at tumor resection than at routine follow-up, ubiquitous expanded tumor TCRs were detected in the blood.

The sequences come from PBMCs, collected at surgery. The gene calls are TRBV2 and TRBJ2-1; 7 bases map to TRBD2. This TCR was recovered from a female donor with early-stage non-small cell lung cancer. The chain's CDR3 is CASLRGDRGNEQFF. The CDR3 DNA is TGTGCCAGCCTACGGGGGGACCGCGGAAATGAGCAGTTCTTC.